The 23 T cell receptor beta chains given below trace back to one sample, sequenced in a study of blood T cells in healthy people across ages. A sample-barcoded 5' primer and a J-beta primer mix were used in a second PCR of about 7 to 12 cycles. Using its own MiXCR run on the 5' RACE reads, TCRdb lists one record per CDR3 protein. The sample has more than 650,000 distinct CDR3 sequences; roughly 26% are singletons. In addition, the sample was reused for a study of T cells of mothers and their children.

The sequenced sample was blood. The receptors originated from a boy between 10 and 17 years old in good health.

The chain uses TRBV12-3 or TRBV12-4 and TRBJ1-2; D unclear. This CDR3 has 14 residues. Trimming removed 4 bases from V and 8 bases from J, with 17 bases in between. In DNA, the CDR3 is TGTGCCAGCAGTTCGCTTAGTGGTACAGTCGGCTACACCTTC. It codes for CASSSLSGTVGYTF.

There are a few counts of this clonotype. The chain joins TRBV21-1 to TRBJ2-7; the table's D call of TRBD1 was not tested on the DNA. TRBV21-1 is assigned pseudogene status. The CDR3 is 17 residues long. The CDR3 loop is CASTGTGWTSSTYEQYF. Written as DNA, the CDR3 is TGTGCCAGCACCGGGACAGGGTGGACATCGTCTACCTACGAGCAGTACTTC.

The chain uses TRBV9 and TRBJ2-5, with 7 bases lining up with TRBD1. The last part of the DNA fits TRBJ2-1 better; the J call may be wrong. The CDR3 totals 17 residues. In germline, CDR1 is SGDLS, CDR2 YYNGEE. This CDR3 reads CASSVEGRGNNYNEQFF. DNA of the CDR3: TGTGCCAGCAGCGTAGAGGGCAGGGGGAACAATTACAATGAGCAGTTCTTC.

This clonotype has more than one count but fewer than ten. V and J are TRBV20-1 and TRBJ2-5; tentatively, D is TRBD2 (6 bases). The J call may be faulty, since TRBJ2-7 better matches the DNA end. Germline CDR1 is DFQATT and CDR2 is SNEGSKA (reference sequence). The CDR3 totals 15 residues. The CDR3 loop is CSARASGSGPYEQYF. DNA of the CDR3: TGCAGTGCTAGAGCTTCTGGTAGCGGACCCTACGAGCAGTACTTC.

The J gene is TRBJ2-3, the V gene TRBV29-1; D perhaps matches TRBD2 (6 bases). The V end was cut by 3 bases, the J end by 8 bases, with 18 bases between. Germline V gene sequence: CDR1 SQVTM, CDR2 ANQGSEA. CDR3 length: 14 amino acids. CDR3 region: CSVDTGTGRGTQYF. The CDR3 DNA follows: TGCAGCGTTGACACCGGGACTGGACGAGGTACGCAGTATTTT.

About this clonotype itself: Given a far larger clone just one base away, this is likely a sequencing read error. The gene calls are TRBV7-9 and TRBJ2-7, with 8 bases lining up with TRBD1. The V segment lost 5 bases and the J segment 2 bases; nucleotides outside the gene matches: 5. The CDR3 extends over 14 amino acids. Germline CDR1 and CDR2: SEHNR and FQNEAQ (reference sequence). DNA of the CDR3: TGTGCCAGCAGCCCGGTACAGGGGGCCTACGAGCAGTACTTC. It codes for CASSPVQGAYEQYF. Complete variable domain (other parts from reference TRBV7-9 and TRBJ2-7): DTGVSQNPRHKITKRGQNVTFRCDPISEHNRLYWYRQTLGQGPEFLTYFQNEAQLEKSRLLSDRFSAERPKGSFSTLEIQRTEQGDSAMYLCASSPVQGAYEQYFGPGTRLTVT.

The rearrangement joins TRBV10-3 to TRBJ2-1; D remains unclear. The CDR3 spans 12 residues. The V end lost 8 bases, the J end lost 2 bases, and 7 bases lay between the germline ends. Germline lookup yields CDR1 ENHRY and CDR2 SYGVKD. In DNA form, the CDR3 reads TGTGCCATCGCGGACCCCTACAATGAGCAGTTCTTC. Protein: CAIADPYNEQFF.

Written as DNA, the CDR3 is TGTGCCAGCAGCGGACCGGGACAGGGGTTCGTCCGGGAGACCCAGTACTTC. This translates into CASSGPGQGFVRETQYF. The chain couples TRBV9 to TRBJ2-5, with 10 bases aligning to TRBD1. The CDR3 covers 17 residues. Germline V lookup: CDR1 SGDLS, CDR2 YYNGEE. Trimming took 3 bases from V and 5 from J; bases not matched to a gene: 13.

This rearrangement joins TRBV28 to TRBJ1-5; no firm D call. This CDR3 has 12 amino acids. With 5 bases removed from V and 4 bases from J, the gap between germline ends came to 6 bases. Per germline, CDR1 MDHEN and CDR2 SYDVKM. The CDR3 DNA follows: TGTGCCAGCAGTCGACTGAATCAGCCCCAGCATTTT. Amino acids: CASSRLNQPQHF. The complete variable domain, with remaining parts taken from reference TRBV28 and TRBJ1-5, reads DVKVTQSSRYLVKRTGEKVFLECVQDMDHENMFWYRQDPGLGLRLIYFSYDVKMKEKGDIPEGYSVSREKKERFSLILESASTNQTSMYLCASSRLNQPQHFGDGTRLSIL.

As DNA, the CDR3 is TGCAGCGTTGGCCCCCCCCGGACAGGGGGAGGCTACACCTTC. Amino acids: CSVGPPRTGGGYTF. The J gene is TRBJ1-2, the V gene TRBV29-1; 10 bases fit TRBD1. Germline V CDR1 and CDR2: SQVTM, ANQGSEA. The CDR3 spans 14 residues. J gave up 8 bases and V 4 bases, and 10 bases lay outside the gene matches. Filled out from reference TRBV29-1 and TRBJ1-2, the complete variable domain reads SAVISQKPSRDICQRGTSLTIQCQVDSQVTMMFWYRQQPGQSLTLIATANQGSEATYESGFVIDKFPISRPNLTFSTLTVSNMSPEDSSIYLCSVGPPRTGGGYTFGSGTRLTVV.

This chain joins TRBV28 and TRBJ1-1; 8 positions match TRBD1. This CDR3 has 14 amino acids. Germline CDR1 and CDR2: MDHEN and SYDVKM. Unmatched junction bases numbered 14, after V lost 10 bases and J lost 7 bases. CDR3 sequence reads: CATEADRALGEAFF. The DNA of the CDR3 is TGTGCCACCGAAGCGGACAGGGCCCTAGGTGAAGCTTTCTTT.

The V call is TRBV5-4, the J call TRBJ1-2; D remains unclear. V lost 7 bases to trimming and J lost 8 bases, with 18 bases between them. This CDR3 is 13 amino acids long. CDR1 and CDR2 (germline): SGHNT, YYREEE (reference sequence). CDR3 bases: TGTGCCAGCCTCGGGCAGGCAACGGGAGGCTACACCTTC. It is translated as CASLGQATGGYTF.

J is TRBJ1-1 and V is TRBV29-1; D gene uncertain. V was clipped by 6 bases and J by 0 bases, with 11 bases between them. Germline V gene sequence: CDR1 SQVTM, CDR2 ANQGSEA. This CDR3 comprises 13 residues. CDR3 loop: CSVQDSMNTEAFF. Written as DNA, the CDR3 is TGCAGCGTCCAAGATTCAATGAACACTGAAGCTTTCTTT. Full variable domain (remainder filled in from reference TRBV29-1 and TRBJ1-1): SAVISQKPSRDICQRGTSLTIQCQVDSQVTMMFWYRQQPGQSLTLIATANQGSEATYESGFVIDKFPISRPNLTFSTLTVSNMSPEDSSIYLCSVQDSMNTEAFFGQGTRLTVV.

The V and J genes are TRBV3-1 and TRBJ1-1; no clear D gene. V was trimmed by 0 bases and J by 7 bases, leaving 6 bases between them. The CDR3 loop spans 12 amino acids. CDR1 is LGHDT and CDR2 is YNNKEL in the germline V gene (reference sequence). DNA for the CDR3: TGTGCCAGCAGCCAAGAATCCCTTGAAGCTTTCTTT. Residues: CASSQESLEAFF.

The genes are TRBV21-1 and TRBJ2-1; whether TRBD1, the table's D call, matches the DNA was not checked. TRBV21-1 corresponds to a pseudogene. The length of the CDR3 is 15 residues. The CDR3 sequence is CASRLQGTDYNEQFF. For the CDR3, the DNA is TGTGCCAGCCGCCTACAGGGTACTGACTACAATGAGCAGTTCTTC.

The V gene is TRBV6-5, the J gene TRBJ1-6; 9 bases are a match to TRBD1. The V and J ends lost 4 bases and 9 bases, in that order; junction bases with no gene match: 13. Germline CDR1 and CDR2: MNHEY and SVGAGI. The CDR3 runs 17 residues. This CDR3 reads CASSLRPTGGWSSPLHF. The CDR3, as DNA: TGTGCCAGCAGTTTAAGGCCGACAGGGGGTTGGAGTTCACCCCTCCACTTT.

This chain links TRBV30 with TRBJ2-7; D gene unclear. V was cut by 4 bases and J by 0 bases, with 13 bases left in between. The CDR3 loop spans 14 amino acids. The germline gives CDR1 GTSNPN, CDR2 SVGIG (reference sequence). In DNA form, the CDR3 reads TGTGCCTGGAAAATACCCTCGAGCTCCTACGAGCAGTACTTC. It encodes CAWKIPSSSYEQYF.

Only a few counts were recorded for this clonotype. The chain uses TRBV15 and TRBJ1-4, with D uncertain. Germline assignment: CDR1 LNHNV and CDR2 YYDKDF (reference sequence). V was pared by 3 bases and J by 8 bases, with 16 bases between. The CDR3 totals 15 residues. The CDR3 protein is CATSSGLVGTEKLFF. The CDR3, as DNA: TGTGCCACCAGCAGTGGACTTGTGGGTACGGAAAAACTGTTTTTT.

Only a few counts were recorded for this clonotype. The chain is built from TRBV12-3 or TRBV12-4 and TRBJ2-5, with TRBD1 as a possible D gene (5 bases). Trimming removed 10 bases at V and 1 base at J, with 22 bases between. This CDR3 is 16 amino acids long. CDR3 DNA sequence: TGTGCCACCTCAAGTAGGGGTTTTGGGGTCCAAGAGACCCAGTACTTC. Translating it yields CATSSRGFGVQETQYF.

The chain combines TRBV10-3 with TRBJ2-5; 9 nucleotides align to TRBD2. There are 13 residues in the CDR3. Trimming removed 3 bases from V and 7 bases from J; junction bases left unmatched: 3. CDR1 is ENHRY, CDR2 SYGVKD, per germline. CDR3 nucleotide sequence: TGTGCCATCAGTGACTCGCGGGAGGGGACCCAGTACTTC. Protein: CAISDSREGTQYF.

This clonotype was found a few times. The conserved final phenylalanine or tryptophan is absent from the CDR3, which likely points to a read error. The chain recombines TRBV7-8 with TRBJ1-1, with no clear D. Trimming took off 1 base at V and 1 base at J, with 13 bases between the two ends. Germline assignment: CDR1 SGHVS and CDR2 FQNEAQ. The CDR3 consists of 16 residues. For the CDR3, the DNA is TGTGCCAGCAGCTTAGTAGGCAGTTTAGGGAACACTGAAGCTTTCCTT. This codes for CASSLVGSLGNTEAFL.

The rearrangement links TRBV2 to TRBJ2-7, with 8 bases that match TRBD2. This CDR3 region has 14 residues. With V trimmed by 7 bases and J by 1 base, 6 bases remained unmatched. Per germline, CDR1 SNHLY and CDR2 FYNNEI. This CDR3 is CASIYASGSYEQYF. The CDR3 coding sequence is TGTGCCAGCATTTACGCTAGCGGGTCCTACGAGCAGTACTTC.

The chain carries TRBV20-1 and TRBJ2-1, with 9 bases aligning to TRBD1. The CDR3 runs to 14 residues. The germline CDR1 and CDR2 sequences are DFQATT and SNEGSKA (reference sequence). V lost 6 bases and J lost 2; bases outside the gene matches: 5. CDR3 residues: CSAGDRATYNEQFF. The DNA for the CDR3 is TGCAGTGCCGGGGACAGGGCTACCTACAATGAGCAGTTCTTC.